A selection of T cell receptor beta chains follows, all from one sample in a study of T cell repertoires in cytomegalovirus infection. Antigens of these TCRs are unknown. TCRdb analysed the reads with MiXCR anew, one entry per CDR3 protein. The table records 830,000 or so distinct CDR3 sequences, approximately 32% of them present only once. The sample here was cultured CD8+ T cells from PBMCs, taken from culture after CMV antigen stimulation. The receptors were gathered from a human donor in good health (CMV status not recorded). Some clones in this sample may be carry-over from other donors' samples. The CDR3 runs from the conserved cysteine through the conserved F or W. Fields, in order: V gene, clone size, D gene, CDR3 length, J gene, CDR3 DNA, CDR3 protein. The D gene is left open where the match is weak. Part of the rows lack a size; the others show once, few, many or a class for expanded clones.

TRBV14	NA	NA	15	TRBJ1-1	TGTGCCAGCAGCCAGTTAAGACGGCCGAACACTGAAGCTTTCTTT	CASSQLRRPNTEAFF
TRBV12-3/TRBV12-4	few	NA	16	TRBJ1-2	TGTGCCAGCAGCAAAAACCCCCCCCCTCCTTATGTTGGCTACACCTTC	CASSKNPPPPYVGYTF
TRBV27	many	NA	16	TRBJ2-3	TGTGCCAGCAGTTCACGGGGCTTGCTTGACACAGATACGCAGTATTTT	CASSSRGLLDTDTQYF
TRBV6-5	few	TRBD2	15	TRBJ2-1	TGTGCCAGCAGTAAACTAGCGGGGCCTTACAATGAGCAGTTCTTC	CASSKLAGPYNEQFF
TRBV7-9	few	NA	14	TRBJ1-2	TGTGCCAGCAGCTTAGTCTCGCTGAACTATGGCTACACCTTC	CASSLVSLNYGYTF
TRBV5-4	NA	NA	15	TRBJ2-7	TGTGCCAGCAGCCCAGGGCCTAGTGGAGGCTTCGAGCAGTACTTC	CASSPGPSGGFEQYF
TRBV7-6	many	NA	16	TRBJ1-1	TGTGCCAGCAGCTTATTGTCGGGACACTCGAACACTGAAGCTTTCTTT	CASSLLSGHSNTEAFF
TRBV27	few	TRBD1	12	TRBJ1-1	TGTGCCACCCGGACAGGGCGGACTGAAGCTTTCTTT	CATRTGRTEAFF
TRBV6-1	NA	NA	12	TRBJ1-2	TGTGCCATCTACCAAGGGGGCTATGGCTACACCTTC	CAIYQGGYGYTF
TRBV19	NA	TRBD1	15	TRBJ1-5	TGTGCCAGTAGTGGAGAGGGGGCTAGCAATCAGCCCCAGCATTTT	CASSGEGASNQPQHF
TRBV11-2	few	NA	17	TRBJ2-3	TGTGCCAGCAGCTTACAGTTCCTACCTGGTTACACAGATACGCAGTATTTT	CASSLQFLPGYTDTQYF
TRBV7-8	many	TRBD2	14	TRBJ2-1	TGTGCCAGCAGCGTGGGACTAGCGGGGGAAGAGCAGTTCTTC	CASSVGLAGEEQFF
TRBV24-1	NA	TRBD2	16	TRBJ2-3	TGTGCCACCAGTGAGGCAAGCGGGGGTGTCACAGATACGCAGTATTTT	CATSEASGGVTDTQYF
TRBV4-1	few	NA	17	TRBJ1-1	TGCGCCAGCAGCCTAAGAGGGGGAAGCCTCATGAACACTGAAGCTTTCTTT	CASSLRGGSLMNTEAFF
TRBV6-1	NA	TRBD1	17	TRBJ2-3	TGTGCCAGCAGTGAAGCAGCAGGGGGTAGCGGCACAGATACGCAGTATTTT	CASSEAAGGSGTDTQYF
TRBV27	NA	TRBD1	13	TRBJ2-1	TGTGCCAGCAGTTGGACAGGGCAGCTTGAGCAGTTCTTC	CASSWTGQLEQFF
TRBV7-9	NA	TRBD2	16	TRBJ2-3	TGTGCCAGCAGTCCACGAGAGCGGGGGCGGGTAGATACGCAGTATTTT	CASSPRERGRVDTQYF
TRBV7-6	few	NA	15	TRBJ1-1	TGTGCCAGCAGCTTAGGCTCAGATTGGAACACTGAAGCTTTCTTT	CASSLGSDWNTEAFF
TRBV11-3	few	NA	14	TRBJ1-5	TGTGCCAGCAGCTTAGTTCTACGCAATCAGCCCCAGCATTTT	CASSLVLRNQPQHF
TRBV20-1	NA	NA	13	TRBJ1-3	TGCAGTGCTACTACGGTGGCGGGAAACACCATATATTTT	CSATTVAGNTIYF
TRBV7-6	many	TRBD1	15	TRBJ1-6	TGTGCCAGTTCACCGGGACAGGGAGGCAATTCACCCCTCCACTTT	CASSPGQGGNSPLHF
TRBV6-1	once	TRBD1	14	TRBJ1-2	TGTGCCAGCAGAGGAGGGGGCGAGTTCTATGGCTACACCTTC	CASRGGGEFYGYTF
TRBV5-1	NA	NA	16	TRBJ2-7	TGCGCCAGCAGCTTAGGCAGGGAGGTTCGCACCTACGAGCAGTACTTC	CASSLGREVRTYEQYF
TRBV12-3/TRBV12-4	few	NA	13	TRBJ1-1	TGTGCCAGCACCCAGGACGGCTTCGCTGAAGCTTTCTTT	CASTQDGFAEAFF
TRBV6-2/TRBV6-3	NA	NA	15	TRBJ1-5	TGTGCCAGCACCCCAGGGCCGGCTAGCAATCAGCCCCAGCATTTT	CASTPGPASNQPQHF
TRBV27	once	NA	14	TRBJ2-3	TGTGCCAGCTCTTTGGGGATGAACACAGATACGCAGTATTTT	CASSLGMNTDTQYF
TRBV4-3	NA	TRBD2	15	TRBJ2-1	TGCGCCAGCAGACCTACTAGCGGGGGGGCCAGGGAGCAGTTCTTC	CASRPTSGGAREQFF
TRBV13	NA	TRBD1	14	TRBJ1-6	TGTGCCAGCTCCGGTACAGGGGAGGATTCACCCCTCCACTTT	CASSGTGEDSPLHF